This TCR beta chain was identified during a study of shared clonotypes between healthy human individuals. Notes on this clone: Its target is unknown.

CDR1 is SGDLS and CDR2 is YYNGEE in the germline V gene. The CDR3 runs 16 residues. V was pared by 4 bases and J by 0 bases, with 6 bases of the junction left unmatched. Here immunoSEQ multiplex PCR was the method, and the copy in TCRdb shows in-frame clones only, minus some. The top ten hold 1.2% of the sample, which has about 1.5 million clones, roughly 96% seen once. Findings and limits, study-wide: Non-shared clonotypes had lower generation probabilities than those shared by all four donors. Shared across a few donors were approximately 5% of the naive CD4 clonotypes.

The sample was naive CD4+ T cells sorted from blood. Sample subset: CD45RA+ positively selected. The rearrangement joins TRBV9 to TRBJ2-3; TRBD2 matches 9 bases. The TCR was taken from a man aged 25 to 40 in good health. The CDR3 coding sequence is TGTGCCAGCAGCCCCCGGACTAGCGCAAGCACAGATACGCAGTATTTT. Amino acid sequence: CASSPRTSASTDTQYF.